This TCR beta chain was found in a study of OX40 agonist ivuxolimab in advanced cancers. TCRdb's table, derived via immunoSEQ multiplex PCR, lists solely in-frame clones and lacks some. The table records 45,000 to 55,000 clones, approximately 84% of them present only once. This clone was counted once. This sample also contains other DNA sequences that code for the same CDR3. Germline values: CDR1 SNHLY, CDR2 FYNNEI. The V end lost 1 base, the J end lost 5 bases, and 8 bases lay between the germline ends. The CDR3 runs to 13 residues. V and J are TRBV2 and TRBJ2-5, with D possibly being TRBD2 (5 bases). The sequence was collected from an adult with an advanced solid tumor such as melanoma, head and neck, liver or kidney cancer. Material: CD4+ or CD8+ T cells sorted from blood, obtained in a trial of the OX40 agonist ivuxolimab. The CDR3 region has the DNA TGTGCCAGCAGTGAAGGCCAGCGGGAGACCCAGTACTTC. It specifies CASSEGQRETQYF. Looking up the rest from reference TRBV2 and TRBJ2-5 gives the full variable domain: EPEVTQTPSHQVTQMGQEVILRCVPISNHLYFYWYRQILGQKVEFLVSFYNNEISEKSEIFDDQFSVERPDGSNFTLKIRSTKLEDSAMYFCASSEGQRETQYFGPGTRLLVL.